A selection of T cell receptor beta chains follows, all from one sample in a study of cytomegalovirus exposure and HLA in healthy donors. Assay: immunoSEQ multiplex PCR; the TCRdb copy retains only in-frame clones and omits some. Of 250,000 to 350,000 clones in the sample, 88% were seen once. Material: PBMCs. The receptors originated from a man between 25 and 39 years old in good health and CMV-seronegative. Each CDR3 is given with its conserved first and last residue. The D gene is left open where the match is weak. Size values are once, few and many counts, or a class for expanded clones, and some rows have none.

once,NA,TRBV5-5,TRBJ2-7,TGTGCCAGCAGCTTGGTCGTCCAGTCCTACGAGCAGTACTTC,CASSLVVQSYEQYF
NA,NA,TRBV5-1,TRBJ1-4,TGCGCCAGCAGAGGGGCCCGGGCGACTAATGAAAAACTGTTTTTT,CASRGARATNEKLFF
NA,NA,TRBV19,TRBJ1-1,TGTGCCAGTAGTTTTACGACAGGTACCATGAACACTGAAGCTTTCTTT,CASSFTTGTMNTEAFF
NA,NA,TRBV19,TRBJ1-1,TGTGCCAGTAGTGTACAGGGTCCTGGGACTGAAGCTTTCTTT,CASSVQGPGTEAFF
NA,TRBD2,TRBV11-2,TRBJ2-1,TGTGCCAGCAGTTACACTAGCGGGGGGTTAGCAAATGAGCAGTTCTTC,CASSYTSGGLANEQFF
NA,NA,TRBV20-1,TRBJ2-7,TGCAGTGTCAAGAGCGCCTACGAGCAGTACTTC,CSVKSAYEQYF
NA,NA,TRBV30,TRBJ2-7,TGTGCCTGGAGTTTTAAAACGATGGCGACAACCTACGAGCAGTACTTC,CAWSFKTMATTYEQYF
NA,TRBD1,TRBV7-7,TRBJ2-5,TGTGCCAGCAGCATGACAGGGGGCATGGAGACCCAGTACTTC,CASSMTGGMETQYF
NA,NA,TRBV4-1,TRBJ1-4,TGCGCCAGCAGCCAAGCGGAGGGGACGTCGGCAAGGCGGGAAAAACTGTTTTTT,CASSQAEGTSARREKLFF
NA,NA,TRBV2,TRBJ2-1,TGTGCCAGCAGTGACCCCGGGACTTACAGTGAGCAGTTCTTC,CASSDPGTYSEQFF
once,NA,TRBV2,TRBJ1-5,TGTGCCAGCAGTGTTTCAGGGAAGAAGCCCCAGCATTTT,CASSVSGKKPQHF
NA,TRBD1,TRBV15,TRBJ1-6,TGTGCCACCAGCAGAGAATCAGGGGGACGATCACCCCTCCACTTT,CATSRESGGRSPLHF
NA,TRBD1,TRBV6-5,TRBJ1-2,TGTGCCAGCAGTTACGCGACAGGGAACCGCGGCTACACCTTC,CASSYATGNRGYTF
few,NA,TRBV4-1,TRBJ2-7,TGCGCCAGCAGCCAAGGTGGCAGGGGCTACGAGCAGTACTTC,CASSQGGRGYEQYF
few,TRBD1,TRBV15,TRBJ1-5,TGTGCCACCAGCAGAGAGGACAGGGGGCGTCAGCCCCAGCATTTT,CATSREDRGRQPQHF
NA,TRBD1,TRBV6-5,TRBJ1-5,TGTGCCAGCAGCAGACAGGGGGCTTTTCAGCCCCAGCATTTT,CASSRQGAFQPQHF
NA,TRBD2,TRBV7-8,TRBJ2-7,TGTGCCAGCAGCCAACTAGCGGGGGGCTTAAGCTACGAGCAGTACTTC,CASSQLAGGLSYEQYF
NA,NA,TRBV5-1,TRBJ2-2,TGCGCCAGCAGCTTGGTGGCTCTCACCGGGGAGCTGTTTTTT,CASSLVALTGELFF
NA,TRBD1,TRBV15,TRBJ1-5,TGTGCCACGGCTACGGACAGGCTCCGGGCGGGCAATCAGCCCCAGCATTTT,CATATDRLRAGNQPQHF
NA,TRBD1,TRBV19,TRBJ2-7,TGTGCCAGTAGTATAGGTCGTTGGGGGACAGGGCCTTACGAGCAGTACTTC,CASSIGRWGTGPYEQYF
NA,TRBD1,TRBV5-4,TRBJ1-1,TGTGCCAGCAGCCTACAGGGGGATTTGAACACTGAAGCTTTCTTT,CASSLQGDLNTEAFF